A single sample gave rise to the 18 T cell receptor beta chains below, sequenced in a study of spatial heterogeneity in lung cancer. TCRdb re-called the 5' RACE reads with MiXCR, one entry per CDR3 protein. The sample shows tens of thousands of distinct CDR3 sequences, around 12% of them seen only once. The time point is: sample taken at primary tumor resection. Tumor, nontumor lung or frozen PBMC supplied whole RNA that was sequenced unsorted. This specimen consisted of PBMCs, obtained at surgery. These receptors came from a male donor with early-stage non-small cell lung cancer.

This clonotype has just a few counts. The chain carries TRBV6-6 and TRBJ2-2; 7 bases agree with TRBD1. The CDR3 totals 15 residues. Germline V lookup: CDR1 MNHNY, CDR2 SVGAGI (reference sequence). V trimming: 4 bases; J trimming: 5 bases; junction bases outside the gene matches: 7. CDR3 residues: CASSFRDSDTGELFF. The CDR3 nucleotides read TGTGCCAGCAGTTTCCGGGACAGCGATACCGGGGAGCTGTTTTTT.

The chain is built from TRBV28 and TRBJ2-3; maybe TRBD1 (7 bases). The CDR3 contains 15 residues. The V gene's germline CDR1 is MDHEN and CDR2 SYDVKM. Trimming stripped 3 bases from V and 3 bases from J, with 13 bases between. The DNA of the CDR3 is TGTGCCAGCAGTTTGAACAGGGGAGGTACAGATACGCAGTATTTT. It encodes CASSLNRGGTDTQYF.

This clonotype was found many times. The chain is built from TRBV5-8 and TRBJ1-5; 10 bases fit TRBD1. Losses at the gene ends were 6 bases for V and 2 bases for J; bases not matched to a gene: 11. Germline lookup yields CDR1 SGHTS and CDR2 YDEGEE. This CDR3 contains 17 residues. Here the CDR3 DNA reads TGTGCCAGCACCCAGGGCGGACAGGGGGGTGGCAATCAGCCCCAGCATTTT. It encodes CASTQGGQGGGNQPQHF. The full variable domain, its missing parts supplied by reference TRBV5-8 and TRBJ1-5, is EAGVTQSPTHLIKTRGQQATLRCSPISGHTSVYWYQQALGLGLQFLLWYDEGEERNRGNFPPRFSGRQFPNYSSELNVNALELEDSALYLCASTQGGQGGGNQPQHFGDGTRLSIL.

This clonotype has ten or more counts. This chain uses TRBV7-9 with TRBJ2-1; D not certain. The CDR3 has 13 amino acids. Germline CDR1 SEHNR, CDR2 FQNEAQ (reference sequence). V lost 1 base to trimming and J lost 5 bases, with 6 bases between them. The CDR3 DNA reads TGTGCCAGCAGCTTAGTCGAGAACAATGAGCAGTTCTTC. This sequence encodes CASSLVENNEQFF. The full variable domain, its missing parts supplied by reference TRBV7-9 and TRBJ2-1, is DTGVSQNPRHKITKRGQNVTFRCDPISEHNRLYWYRQTLGQGPEFLTYFQNEAQLEKSRLLSDRFSAERPKGSFSTLEIQRTEQGDSAMYLCASSLVENNEQFFGPGTRLTVL.

The rearrangement uses TRBV7-9 and TRBJ1-1, with 8 bases matching TRBD1. Germline loops: CDR1 SEHNR, CDR2 FQNEAQ (reference sequence). V shed 5 bases and J 5 bases; nucleotides not matched to a gene: 7. The CDR3 contains 14 residues. DNA of the CDR3: TGTGCCAGCAGCGAGCAGGGGGCGATTACTGAAGCTTTCTTT. The encoded protein is CASSEQGAITEAFF.

The chain has TRBV20-1 and TRBJ2-1; 7 bases match TRBD1. CDR1 and CDR2 (germline): DFQATT, SNEGSKA (reference sequence). V lost 1 base and J lost 7; bases outside the gene matches: 13. This CDR3 contains 16 residues. The CDR3 nucleotides are TGCAGTGCTAGAGTCCTAGGGCAGGGGGATCCTAATGAGCAGTTCTTC. Amino acid sequence: CSARVLGQGDPNEQFF.

The V and J genes are TRBV19 and TRBJ1-5; 7 nucleotides match TRBD1. The CDR3 extends over 15 amino acids. The trim removed 3 bases at V and 4 bases at J, leaving 6 bases unmatched. Germline CDR1 and CDR2: LNHDA and SQIVND (reference sequence). CDR3 DNA sequence: TGTGCCAGTAGTATCGGTGGGACAGTGAATCAGCCCCAGCATTTT. This sequence encodes CASSIGGTVNQPQHF.

V and J are TRBV2 and TRBJ2-7; 13 nucleotides align to TRBD2. This CDR3 is 15 amino acids long. In germline, CDR1 is SNHLY, CDR2 FYNNEI. The trim removed 8 bases at V and 0 bases at J, leaving 4 bases unmatched. In DNA form, the CDR3 reads TGTGCCAGCCCGAGGACTAGCGGGAGCTCCTACGAGCAGTACTTC. It translates to CASPRTSGSSYEQYF.

This clonotype was counted a few times. The rearrangement uses TRBV2 and TRBJ2-7; a possible D gene is TRBD1 (6 bases). This CDR3 spans 17 amino acids. V was cut by 3 bases and J by 2 bases, with 20 bases left in between. Looked up from germline, CDR1 is SNHLY and CDR2 is FYNNEI. The CDR3 sequence: CASSEPDWNRAAYEQYF. For the CDR3, the DNA is TGTGCCAGCAGTGAGCCCGATTGGAACAGGGCGGCCTACGAGCAGTACTTC.

This clonotype was counted at least ten times. The chain employs TRBV20-1 and TRBJ1-3, with TRBD1 matching over 9 bases. Looked up from germline, CDR1 is DFQATT and CDR2 is SNEGSKA (reference sequence). There are 17 residues in the CDR3. V dropped 0 bases and J dropped 4; count of bases not matched to a gene: 10. The CDR3 sequence is CSARDPGTGLEGNTIYF. In nucleotides, the CDR3 is TGCAGTGCTAGAGACCCCGGGACAGGGTTGGAAGGAAACACCATATATTTT.

Ten or more counts support this clonotype. The J gene is TRBJ2-1, the V gene TRBV20-1, with D perhaps TRBD2 (6 bases). CDR3 length equals 13 residues. Trimming took 1 base from V and 5 from J, leaving 9 bases between them. Germline assignment: CDR1 DFQATT and CDR2 SNEGSKA (reference sequence). The chain's CDR3 is CSARGLDDNEQFF. The CDR3 nucleotides are TGCAGTGCTAGAGGACTAGATGACAATGAGCAGTTCTTC.

This clonotype was counted a few times. V usage is TRBV6-5 and J usage is TRBJ2-2; D not certain. The V and J ends lost 0 bases and 1 base respectively, with 9 bases between them. The germline CDR1 and CDR2 sequences are MNHEY and SVGAGI. The CDR3 extends over 16 amino acids. The CDR3 spells CASSYSSYGNTGELFF. The DNA of the CDR3 is TGTGCCAGCAGTTACTCGAGTTATGGGAACACCGGGGAGCTGTTTTTT.

This clonotype has only a few counts. This chain uses TRBV5-1 with TRBJ2-2; a weak D match, TRBD2 (6 bases). CDR1 and CDR2 from the germline V gene are SGHRS and YFSETQ. CDR3 length: 15 amino acids. Deletions cut 3 bases from V and 0 bases from J, with 9 bases between. The CDR3 DNA reads as TGCGCCAGCAGCTCGCGGGGTTCGAACACCGGGGAGCTGTTTTTT. This translates into CASSSRGSNTGELFF.

This clonotype has just a few counts. The chain combines TRBV5-5 with TRBJ2-1; 9 nucleotides match TRBD1. There are 14 residues in the CDR3. The V and J ends lost 3 bases and 8 bases, in that order; junction bases with no gene match: 6. Germline V lookup: CDR1 SGHKS, CDR2 YYEKEE (reference sequence). As DNA, the CDR3 is TGTGCCAGCAGCTGGGGGGGACAGGGTTATGAGCAGTTCTTC. It encodes CASSWGGQGYEQFF.

This clonotype was seen more than once but under ten times. This chain uses TRBV3-1 with TRBJ2-5; either TRBD1 or TRBD2 may fit D (5 bases each). The CDR3 spans 15 residues. Germline V gives CDR1 LGHDT, CDR2 YNNKEL (reference sequence). The V end was cut by 4 bases, the J end by 2 bases, with 14 bases between. The CDR3 nucleotides are TGTGCCAGCAGCCGGGACCCCAGACCTCAAGAGACCCAGTACTTC. This translates into CASSRDPRPQETQYF.

The V call is TRBV3-1, the J call TRBJ2-7; 7 positions match TRBD2. CDR3 length equals 14 residues. V was pared by 5 bases and J by 1 base, with 5 bases of the junction left unmatched. The germline CDR1 and CDR2 sequences are LGHDT and YNNKEL (reference sequence). The CDR3 nucleotides read TGTGCCAGCAGCTGGACTAGAACATCCTACGAGCAGTACTTC. It translates to CASSWTRTSYEQYF.

This clonotype was observed once. This chain joins TRBV20-1 and TRBJ2-1; 9 nucleotides align to TRBD1. The CDR3 is 16 residues long. V dropped 8 bases and J dropped 8; count of bases not matched to a gene: 19. Germline loops: CDR1 DFQATT, CDR2 SNEGSKA (reference sequence). As DNA, the CDR3 is TGCAGTCCTGAAAGCCGGACAGGGGAATTTATCCATGAGCAGTTCTTC. Translating gives CSPESRTGEFIHEQFF.

This rearrangement joins TRBV5-6 to TRBJ2-7, with TRBD1 identical over 10 bases. The CDR3 consists of 13 residues. In germline, CDR1 is SGHDT, CDR2 YYEEEE. After removal of 2 bases from V and 5 bases from J, the junction contained 1 base not matched to a gene. The CDR3 sequence is CASSFGTGDEQYF. The CDR3 bases are TGTGCCAGCAGCTTCGGGACAGGGGACGAGCAGTACTTC. The full variable domain, with the rest looked up from reference TRBV5-6 and TRBJ2-7, is DAGVTQSPTHLIKTRGQQVTLRCSPKSGHDTVSWYQQALGQGPQFIFQYYEEEERQRGNFPDRFSGHQFPNYSSELNVNALLLGDSALYLCASSFGTGDEQYFGPGTRLTVT.